The T cell receptor beta chain described here comes from a study of CD8 T cells in Susac syndrome. The RNA input was about 0.45 to 1 ug, and it was reverse transcribed with random hexamers. TCRdb independently ran MiXCR on the immunoSEQ multiplex PCR reads; one entry per CDR3 protein. In the table there are 150,000 or so distinct CDR3 sequences, around 92% of which are singletons. Germline lookup yields CDR1 LNHDA and CDR2 SQIVND (reference sequence). The CDR3 covers 16 residues. The ends lost 5 bases at V and 1 base at J; junction bases unmatched: 8. The clonotype originates from a human donor in good health. Sample: CD4+ T cells from PBMCs. The chain is built from TRBV19 and TRBJ1-5, with 7 positions matching TRBD1. The CDR3 sequence is CASSRLGGRSNQPQHF. The CDR3, as DNA: TGTGCCAGTAGTCGCCTAGGGGGCCGGAGCAATCAGCCCCAGCATTTT.